Described below is a single T cell receptor beta chain sequence and its context. This sample is part of a study of chemoradiotherapy in HPV16-positive cancers. Study overall: A couple of HPV16-positive patients' cells yielded candidate HPV-specific clones and common motifs.

V lost 6 bases, J lost 9 bases, and 4 bases stayed unmatched. CDR1 and CDR2 (germline): LNHDA, SQIVND (reference sequence). This CDR3 spans 14 amino acids. Assay: immunoSEQ multiplex PCR; the TCRdb copy retains only in-frame clones and omits some. This sample yields about 15,000 clones, of which 70% are seen a single time; approximately 8.2% belongs to the top ten. The chain has TRBV19 and TRBJ2-1, with 14 nucleotides matching TRBD2. The sample was tumor tissue, taken from a patient who underwent chemoradiotherapy. The sequence derives from a human donor with HPV-associated anogenital cancer. The CDR3 reads CASRGTSGSTEQFF. In DNA, the CDR3 is TGTGCCAGTAGGGGGACTAGCGGGAGTACTGAGCAGTTCTTC.